This T cell receptor beta chain stems from a study of T-cell reconstitution after alpha-beta-depleted transplantation in children. Preparation of the TCRbeta library used unique molecular identifiers. TCRdb re-called the PCR reads through MiXCR, storing one row per CDR3 protein. The data show approximately 130,000 distinct CDR3 sequences, about 9.5% seen once. Details on this clonotype: Antigen: not known.

Study-level results: Alpha-beta T cells about two months after transplant reportedly derived from several hundred expanded graft clones.

Deletions cut 8 bases from V and 3 bases from J, with 15 bases between. The CDR3 contains 14 residues. The sample was PBMCs, mostly from graft donor cells, taken 180 days after TCRalphabeta/CD19-depleted stem cell transplant. This sequence was found in a girl under three years old who had a stem cell transplant for combined immunodeficiency, so the T cells may come from the graft donor. V usage is TRBV12-3 or TRBV12-4 and J usage is TRBJ2-3, with D possibly matching TRBD2 (6 bases). In DNA form, the CDR3 reads TGTGCCAGCCTTTGGGGGAGGAGTACAGATACGCAGTATTTT. Its protein product is CASLWGRSTDTQYF.